The 10 T cell receptor beta chains given below trace back to one sample, sequenced in a study of cytomegalovirus exposure and HLA in healthy donors. The PCR had 60 Vbeta and 13 Jbeta primers. The data were produced by immunoSEQ multiplex PCR, yet TCRdb's version contains in-frame clones alone and is incomplete. The sample has fewer than 150,000 clones, around 80% seen once. Material for sequencing was PBMCs. These receptors were collected from a woman in her forties in good health and CMV-seropositive.

The rearrangement joins TRBV11-1 to TRBJ2-5, with TRBD2 matching over 10 bases. V dropped 3 bases and J dropped 0; count of bases not matched to a gene: 13. The CDR3 has 19 amino acids. Germline assignment: CDR1 SGHAT and CDR2 FQDESV (reference sequence). The CDR3 loop is CASSLGFGSGRTYQETQYF. The CDR3 region has the DNA TGTGCCAGCAGCTTGGGGTTTGGTAGCGGGAGGACCTACCAAGAGACCCAGTACTTC.

This clone showed up just once. The genes are TRBV29-1 and TRBJ2-5; a weak D match, TRBD2 (5 bases). Germline CDR1 and CDR2: SQVTM and ANQGSEA. V gave up 8 bases and J gave up 2 bases, with 12 bases separating them. The CDR3 runs 12 residues. The CDR3 nucleotides are TGCAGCCACAGACGAGGGCAAGAGACCCAGTACTTC. Its protein is CSHRRGQETQYF.

This sequence joins TRBV4-3 and TRBJ1-2; 11 positions agree with TRBD1. The CDR3 has 16 residues. Losses at the gene ends were 0 bases for V and 6 bases for J; bases not matched to a gene: 6. Germline CDR1 LGHNA, CDR2 YSLEER. CDR3 protein: CASSQDYWTGGDGYTF. The DNA for the CDR3 is TGCGCCAGCAGCCAAGATTATTGGACAGGGGGCGATGGCTACACCTTC.

The gene calls are TRBV10-2 and TRBJ1-1; D gene ambiguous. CDR1 is WSHSY and CDR2 is SAAADI in the germline V gene. V was clipped by 3 bases and J by 3 bases, with 8 bases between them. The CDR3 is made up of 13 amino acids. The CDR3 DNA is TGCGCCAGCAGTGAAAACAGCTACACTGAAGCTTTCTTT. Its protein is CASSENSYTEAFF.

The chain recombines TRBV11-2 with TRBJ1-2; 9 positions agree with TRBD1. The V gene's germline CDR1 is SGHAT and CDR2 FQNNGV. The CDR3 is 13 amino acids. J gave up 8 bases and V 6 bases, and 7 bases lay outside the gene matches. CDR3 residues: CASSPDRGIGYTF. Written as DNA, the CDR3 is TGTGCCAGCAGTCCCGACAGGGGGATCGGCTACACCTTC.

This clone was observed once. The rearrangement uses TRBV5-1 and TRBJ2-7, with D possibly matching TRBD2 (5 bases). This CDR3 has 13 amino acids. Between the trimmed V and J ends, which lost 2 bases and 3 bases, there was a span of 9 bases. Germline V gene sequence: CDR1 SGHRS, CDR2 YFSETQ. CDR3 in DNA: TGCGCCAGCAGCTTTCCGGGGTACTACGAGCAGTACTTC. Encoded protein: CASSFPGYYEQYF.

CDR3 DNA: TGTGCCAGCAGCAAAGCGACCTGGAGGGGATGGGAAAAACTGTTTTTT. It specifies CASSKATWRGWEKLFF. The chain recombines TRBV21-1 with TRBJ1-4. TRBV21-1 is a listed pseudogene. The CDR3 spans 16 residues.

This sequence joins TRBV25-1 and TRBJ1-2; TRBD1 matches 8 bases. There are 12 residues in the CDR3. Germline V gene data show CDR1 as MGHDK and CDR2 as SYGVNS. After removal of 10 bases from V and 6 bases from J, the junction contained 7 bases not matched to a gene. For the CDR3, the DNA is TGTGCCACATGGTCAGGGGGCGATGGCTACACCTTC. Its translation is CATWSGGDGYTF.

V and J are TRBV19 and TRBJ2-1, with TRBD1 matching 8 bases. The CDR3 sequence is 11 residues long. Unmatched junction bases numbered 4, after V lost 9 bases and J lost 9 bases. CDR1 and CDR2 from the germline V gene are LNHDA and SQIVND (reference sequence). As DNA, the CDR3 is TGTGCCAGCCAGGACAGGGTTGAGCAGTTCTTC. As protein: CASQDRVEQFF.

The rearrangement joins TRBV7-8 to TRBJ2-1; maybe TRBD2 (6 bases). Germline CDR1 is SGHVS and CDR2 is FQNEAQ. This CDR3 contains 15 residues. V lost 7 bases and J 7 bases, leaving 20 bases between the germline ends. CDR3 amino acids: CASNIRGAGGNEQFF. The CDR3 nucleotides read TGTGCCAGCAACATAAGAGGAGCGGGCGGAAATGAGCAGTTCTTC.